This T cell receptor beta chain comes out of a study of CD8+ T cells in alopecia areata. The CDR3 has 16 amino acids. V gave up 5 bases and J gave up 6 bases; unmatched junction bases: 10. The germline V gene encodes CDR1 GTSNPN and CDR2 SVGIG (reference sequence). Collection of lesional scalp punch biopsies and peripheral blood was performed in alopecia areata patients. Following extraction, RNA underwent reverse transcription to cDNA, which served as the sequencing template. The protocol was immunoSEQ multiplex PCR, while the TCRdb copy is restricted to in-frame clones and leaves out a portion. The sample includes 6,500 to 10,000 clones, 55% of them seen just once.

The source is a human donor with alopecia areata. This specimen was skin, taken at week 0. J is TRBJ2-3 and V is TRBV30, with 14 bases matching TRBD2. The CDR3 coding sequence is TGTGCCTGGGCCGGACTAGCGGGAGGTTGGGGTGATACGCAGTATTTT. This encodes CAWAGLAGGWGDTQYF.